This T cell receptor delta chain came from a study of gamma-delta chains in newborns, infants, children. Overall study context: Microbial exposure reportedly drives polyclonal innate γδ T cell expansion after birth.

TCRdb redid clone calling on the reads using CATT. The sample lists fewer than 14,000 delta-chain clones, 3% to 4% occurring once. In its sample, this clone ranks as medium-sized. The sequence was obtained from a child who was a newborn, infant or young child, either healthy, febrile or measles-vaccinated (not recorded which). Sequenced sample: blood.

The CDR3 DNA sequence: TGTGCTCTTGGGGGGCCTTCGGTCCCCACCCGCGCCCTCTGGGGATACACCGATAAACTCATCTTT. Protein product: CALGGPSVPTRALWGYTDKLIF. The chain has TRDV1 and TRDJ1; tentative D call: TRDD3 (6 bases). The ends were cut back, 4 bases at V and 0 bases at J, with 33 bases in the middle. The CDR3 totals 22 residues. CDR1 and CDR2 from the germline V gene are TSWWSYY and QGS.